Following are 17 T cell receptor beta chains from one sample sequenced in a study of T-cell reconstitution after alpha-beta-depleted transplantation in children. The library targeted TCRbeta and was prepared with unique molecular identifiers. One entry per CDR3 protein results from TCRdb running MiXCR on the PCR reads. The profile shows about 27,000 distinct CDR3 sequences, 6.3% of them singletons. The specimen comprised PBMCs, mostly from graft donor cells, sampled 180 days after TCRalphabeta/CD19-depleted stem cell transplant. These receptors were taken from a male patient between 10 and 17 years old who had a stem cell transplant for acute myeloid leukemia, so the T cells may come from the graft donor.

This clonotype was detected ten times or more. The CDR3 nucleotides are TGTGCCAGTGACATCGGCAATGAGCAGTTCTTC. Residues: CASDIGNEQFF. The chain couples TRBV25-1 to TRBJ2-1; D is ambiguous. This CDR3 has 11 amino acids. Germline V lookup: CDR1 MGHDK, CDR2 SYGVNS. Trimming took 9 bases from V and 6 from J, leaving 9 bases between them.

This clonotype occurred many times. The CDR3 spells CASSSSRGSSEKLFF. Written as DNA, the CDR3 is TGTGCCAGCAGTTCGTCTCGGGGATCTAGTGAAAAACTGTTTTTT. The chain recombines TRBV12-3 or TRBV12-4 with TRBJ1-4; no definite D call. The CDR3 spans 15 residues. V was pared by 4 bases and J by 7 bases, with 16 bases between.

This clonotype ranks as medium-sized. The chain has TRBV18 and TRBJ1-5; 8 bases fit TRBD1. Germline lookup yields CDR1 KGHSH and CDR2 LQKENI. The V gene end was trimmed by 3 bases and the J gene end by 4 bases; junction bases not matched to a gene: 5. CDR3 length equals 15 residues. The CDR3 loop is CASSPGQGANQPQHF. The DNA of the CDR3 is TGTGCCAGCTCACCGGGCCAGGGGGCAAATCAGCCCCAGCATTTT.

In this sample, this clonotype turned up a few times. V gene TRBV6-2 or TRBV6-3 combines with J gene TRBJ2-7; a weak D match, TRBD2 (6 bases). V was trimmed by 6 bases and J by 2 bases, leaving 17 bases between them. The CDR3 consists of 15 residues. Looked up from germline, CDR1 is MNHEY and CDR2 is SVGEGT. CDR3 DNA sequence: TGTGCCAGCAGAGGGCAGGCGCGGGGCCCCTACGAGCAGTACTTC. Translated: CASRGQARGPYEQYF.

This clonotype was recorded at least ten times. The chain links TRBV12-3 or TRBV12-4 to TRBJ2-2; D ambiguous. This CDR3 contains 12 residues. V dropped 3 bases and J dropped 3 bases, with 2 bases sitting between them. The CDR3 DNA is TGTGCCAGCAGTTTGGACACCGGGGAGCTGTTTTTT. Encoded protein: CASSLDTGELFF.

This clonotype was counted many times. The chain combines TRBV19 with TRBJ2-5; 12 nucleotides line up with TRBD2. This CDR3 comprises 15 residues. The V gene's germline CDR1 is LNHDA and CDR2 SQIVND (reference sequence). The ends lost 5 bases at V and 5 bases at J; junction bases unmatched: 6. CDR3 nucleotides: TGTGCCAGTAGTGGCCGACTAGCGGGAGATGAGACCCAGTACTTC. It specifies CASSGRLAGDETQYF. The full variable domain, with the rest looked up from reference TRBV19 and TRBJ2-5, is DGGITQSPKYLFRKEGQNVTLSCEQNLNHDAMYWYRQDPGQGLRLIYYSQIVNDFQKGDIAEGYSVSREKKESFPLTVTSAQKNPTAFYLCASSGRLAGDETQYFGPGTRLLVL.

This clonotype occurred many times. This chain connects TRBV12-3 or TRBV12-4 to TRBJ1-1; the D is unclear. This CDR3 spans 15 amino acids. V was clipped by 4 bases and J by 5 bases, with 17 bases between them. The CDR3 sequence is CASSSPNGITTEAFF. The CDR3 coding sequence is TGTGCCAGCAGTTCCCCAAATGGTATAACGACTGAAGCTTTCTTT.

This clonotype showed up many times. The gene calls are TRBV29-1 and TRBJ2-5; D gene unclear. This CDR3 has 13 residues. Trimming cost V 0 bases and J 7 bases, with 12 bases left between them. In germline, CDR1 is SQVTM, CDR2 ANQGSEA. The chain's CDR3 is CSVEEKWSGTQYF. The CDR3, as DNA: TGCAGCGTTGAAGAGAAGTGGTCGGGGACCCAGTACTTC.

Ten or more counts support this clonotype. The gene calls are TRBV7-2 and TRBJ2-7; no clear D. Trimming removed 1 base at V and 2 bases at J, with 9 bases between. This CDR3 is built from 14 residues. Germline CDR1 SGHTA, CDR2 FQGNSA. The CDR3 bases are TGTGCCAGCAGCTTAGACGGAAGGGCCTACGAGCAGTACTTC. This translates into CASSLDGRAYEQYF.

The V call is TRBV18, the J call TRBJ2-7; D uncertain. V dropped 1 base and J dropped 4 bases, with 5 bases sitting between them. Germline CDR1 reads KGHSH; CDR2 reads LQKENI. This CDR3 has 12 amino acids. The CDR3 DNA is TGTGCCAGCTCACCACAAGATTACGAGCAGTACTTC. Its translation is CASSPQDYEQYF.

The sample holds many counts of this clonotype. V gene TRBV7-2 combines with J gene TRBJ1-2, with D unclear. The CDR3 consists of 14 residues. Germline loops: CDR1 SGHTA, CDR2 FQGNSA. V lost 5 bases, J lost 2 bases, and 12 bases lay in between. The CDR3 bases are TGTGCCAGCAGCCCCACGGACGGAAACTATGGCTACACCTTC. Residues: CASSPTDGNYGYTF.

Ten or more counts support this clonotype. The CDR3 DNA follows: TGCAGCGCTGGTGGCGGCGCAGGGACCCAGTACTTC. Residues: CSAGGGAGTQYF. This chain links TRBV29-1 with TRBJ2-5; D is uncertain. V lost 7 bases and J lost 7, with 16 bases in between. This CDR3 has 12 amino acids. Germline CDR1 reads SQVTM; CDR2 reads ANQGSEA.

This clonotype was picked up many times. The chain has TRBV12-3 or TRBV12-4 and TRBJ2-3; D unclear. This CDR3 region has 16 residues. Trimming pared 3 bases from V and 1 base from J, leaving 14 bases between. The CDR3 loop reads CASSLVLAVRTDTQYF. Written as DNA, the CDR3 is TGTGCCAGCAGTTTGGTCTTGGCGGTGCGCACAGATACGCAGTATTTT.

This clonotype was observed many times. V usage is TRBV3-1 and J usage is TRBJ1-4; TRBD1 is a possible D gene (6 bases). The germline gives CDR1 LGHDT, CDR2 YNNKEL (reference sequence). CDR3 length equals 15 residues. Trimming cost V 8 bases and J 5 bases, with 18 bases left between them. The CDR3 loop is CASGQQGLLNEKLFF. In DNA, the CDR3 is TGTGCCAGCGGGCAACAGGGCCTTTTAAATGAAAAACTGTTTTTT.

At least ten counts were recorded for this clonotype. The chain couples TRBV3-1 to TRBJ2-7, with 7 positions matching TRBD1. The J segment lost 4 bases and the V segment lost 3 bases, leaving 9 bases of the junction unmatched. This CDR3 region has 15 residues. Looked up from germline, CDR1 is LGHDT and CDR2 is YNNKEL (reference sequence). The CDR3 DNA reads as TGTGCCAGCAGCCAGAGTAGGGGGCTAACGTACGAGCAGTACTTC. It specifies CASSQSRGLTYEQYF.

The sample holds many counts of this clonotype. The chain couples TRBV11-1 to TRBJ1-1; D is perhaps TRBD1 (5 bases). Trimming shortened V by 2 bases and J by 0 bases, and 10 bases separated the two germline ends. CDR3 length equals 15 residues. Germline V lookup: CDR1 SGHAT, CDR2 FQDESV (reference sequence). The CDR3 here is CASSLWGKMNTEAFF. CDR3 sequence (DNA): TGTGCCAGCAGCTTATGGGGGAAGATGAACACTGAAGCTTTCTTT.

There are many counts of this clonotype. The CDR3 DNA follows: TGTGCCACCAGTCCGGGCCCAGGGAGCACTGAAGCTTTCTTT. Translated: CATSPGPGSTEAFF. J is TRBJ1-1 and V is TRBV24-1, with D possibly matching TRBD1 (5 bases). Deletions cut 6 bases from V and 4 bases from J, with 14 bases between. The CDR3 covers 14 residues. Per the germline V gene, CDR1 is KGHDR and CDR2 is SFDVKD.